The T cell receptor (beta chain) under discussion was sequenced for a study of blood T cell repertoires in COVID-19. Study-level background: Samples representing acute and convalescent COVID-19 were sourced from the United States, Italy and Spain. T cells, B-cell-depleted T cells, or PBMCs provided the cDNA or gDNA that served as material.

In the authors' workflow: The authors estimated nucleated cell counts from reference gene primer amplification. Measured with immunoSEQ multiplex PCR; TCRdb has only the in-frame clones, and not every one. The D gene and trimming were derived from the DNA, and the V and J assignments and clone size from that table. The sample shows about 50,000 clones, 87% of them seen only once. Seattle patient enrollment occurred during active infection, with longitudinal follow-up thereafter. CDR1 is WNHNN, CDR2 SYGVQD, per germline (reference sequence). CDR3 length: 16 residues. Trimming removed 7 bases at V and 3 bases at J, with 18 bases between.

The receptor was derived from a woman older than 75 with COVID-19, enrolled during active disease. The sample comprised peripheral blood. The gene calls are TRBV10-1 and TRBJ1-4; D is perhaps TRBD1 (5 bases). The CDR3 DNA sequence: TGCGCCAGCATTACAATGTGCGGCAGGGCTAATGAAAAACTGTTTTTT. Translated, it gives CASITMCGRANEKLFF.